This T cell receptor beta chain was captured by sequencing in a study of T cell responses to AZD1222 COVID-19 vaccine. Germline loops: CDR1 WSHSY, CDR2 SAAADI. V shed 0 bases, J shed 3 bases, and the junction held 4 bases outside the gene matches. This CDR3 contains 16 residues. Overall study results and limits: Without day 14 samples, only post-peak T cell repertoires were studied. Seropositive AZD1222 recipients at baseline numbered only six or seven.

Sequenced by immunoSEQ multiplex PCR; TCRdb stores in-frame clones only, minus some. This sample has roughly 79,000 clones, with 60% to 80% found just once. In regard to this clone: As yet, its antigen is unknown.

The chain has TRBV10-2 and TRBJ1-2, with 10 bases identical to TRBD1. Sequencing used peripheral blood, obtained on day 0 of AZD1222 vaccination. The TCR comes from an adult in good health. The CDR3 loop is CASSESGTGADYGYTF. In DNA form, the CDR3 reads TGCGCCAGCAGTGAGTCGGGGACAGGGGCCGACTATGGCTACACCTTC.